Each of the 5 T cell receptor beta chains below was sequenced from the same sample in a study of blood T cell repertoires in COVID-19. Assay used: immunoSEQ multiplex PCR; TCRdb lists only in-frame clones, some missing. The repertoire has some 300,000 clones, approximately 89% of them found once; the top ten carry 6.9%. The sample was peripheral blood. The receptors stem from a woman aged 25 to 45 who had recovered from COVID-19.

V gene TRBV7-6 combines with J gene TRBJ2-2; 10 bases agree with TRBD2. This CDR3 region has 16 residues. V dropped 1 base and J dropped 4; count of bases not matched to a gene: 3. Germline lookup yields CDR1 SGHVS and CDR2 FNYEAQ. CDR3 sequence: CASSLEAGGRTGELFF. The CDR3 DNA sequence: TGTGCCAGCAGCTTAGAAGCGGGGGGGCGCACCGGGGAGCTGTTTTTT.

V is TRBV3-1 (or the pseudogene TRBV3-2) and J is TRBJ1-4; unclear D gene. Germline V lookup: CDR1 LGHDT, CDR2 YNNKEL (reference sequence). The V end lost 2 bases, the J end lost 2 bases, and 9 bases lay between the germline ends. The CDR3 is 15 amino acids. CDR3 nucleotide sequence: TGTGCCAGCAGCCAACCCCAGGCGACTAATGAAAAACTGTTTTTT. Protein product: CASSQPQATNEKLFF.

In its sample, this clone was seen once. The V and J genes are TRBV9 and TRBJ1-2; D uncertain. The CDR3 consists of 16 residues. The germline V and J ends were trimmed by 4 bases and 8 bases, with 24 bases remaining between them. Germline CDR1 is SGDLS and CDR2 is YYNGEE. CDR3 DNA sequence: TGTGCCAGCAGCCCTAGGGTCAGCGGACTCAATAGGGGCTACACCTTC. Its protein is CASSPRVSGLNRGYTF. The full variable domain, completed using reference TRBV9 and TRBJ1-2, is DSGVTQTPKHLITATGQRVTLRCSPRSGDLSVYWYQQSLDQGLQFLIQYYNGEERAKGNILERFSAQQFPDLHSELNLSSLELGDSALYFCASSPRVSGLNRGYTFGSGTRLTVV.

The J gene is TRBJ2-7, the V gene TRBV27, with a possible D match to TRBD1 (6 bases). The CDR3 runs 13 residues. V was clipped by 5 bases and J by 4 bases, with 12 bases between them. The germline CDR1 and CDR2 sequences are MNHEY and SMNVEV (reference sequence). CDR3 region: CASSRQGKYEQYF. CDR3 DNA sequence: TGTGCCAGCAGTCGGCAGGGGAAATACGAGCAGTACTTC.

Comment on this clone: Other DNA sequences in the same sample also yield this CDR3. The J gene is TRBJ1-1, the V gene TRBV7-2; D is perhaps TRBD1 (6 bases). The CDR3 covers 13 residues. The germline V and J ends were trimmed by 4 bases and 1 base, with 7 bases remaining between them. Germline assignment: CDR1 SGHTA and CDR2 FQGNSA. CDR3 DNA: TGTGCCAGCAGCTCACAGGGGAACACTGAAGCTTTCTTT. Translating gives CASSSQGNTEAFF.